This T cell receptor beta chain was profiled in a study of blood T cells in healthy people across ages. Study-level points and caveats: Unsorted PBMC input precluded a conclusive naive versus antigen-experienced comparison.

The germline CDR1 and CDR2 sequences are LGHDT and YNNKEL (reference sequence). The V segment lost 0 bases and the J segment 5 bases; nucleotides outside the gene matches: 7. This CDR3 spans 16 amino acids. The authors ran a second PCR of about 6 to 11 cycles using a sample-barcoded 5' primer and a J-beta primer mix. TCRdb recomputed calls from the 5' RACE reads with MiXCR, one row per CDR3 protein. The sample records around 650,000 distinct CDR3 sequences, approximately 29% being singletons. The table lists this clonotype with many counts. The antigen remains undetermined. The TCR was taken from a woman older than 75 in good health. The specimen was blood. The rearrangement uses TRBV3-1 and TRBJ2-7; 10 positions agree with TRBD1. The CDR3 is CASSQDPGQGIHEQYF. The DNA of the CDR3 is TGTGCCAGCAGCCAAGACCCGGGACAGGGGATCCACGAGCAGTACTTC.